The sample holds many counts of the clone carrying this T cell receptor (beta chain). The CDR3 spans 13 residues. Per germline, CDR1 LNHDA and CDR2 SQIVND (reference sequence). The V end was cut by 8 bases, the J end by 4 bases, with 15 bases between. The data stem from a study of Graves' ophthalmopathy and Graves' hyperthyroidism. The TCR beta CDR3 regions underwent amplification from RNA transcripts. HTBI primers primed a first-round RT-PCR, and a second-round multiplex PCR followed. In TCRdb, the multiplex PCR reads were re-called with MiXCR into one record per CDR3 protein. This table holds 350,000 or so distinct CDR3 sequences, roughly a sixth found once.

This chain joins TRBV19 and TRBJ2-7; TRBD1 or TRBD2 may be the D gene (5 bases each). Material for sequencing was peripheral blood. The receptor's source is an adult man with Graves' ophthalmopathy. CDR3 in amino acids: CASSGAGEYEQYF. The CDR3, as DNA: TGTGCCAGTTCCGGGGCCGGGGAATACGAGCAGTACTTC.